The clone carrying this TCR beta chain turned up a few times. The antigen is not known. Then a second PCR, running about 6 to 11 cycles, was carried out with a sample-barcoded 5' primer and a J-beta primer mix. TCRdb reprocessed the 5' RACE reads via MiXCR and lists one record per CDR3 protein. The sample carries roughly 1,300,000 distinct CDR3 sequences, roughly 59% recorded once. This specimen comes from a study of blood T cells in healthy people across ages. Findings and limits, study-wide: A roughly linear age-dependent decrease characterized TCR beta diversity per million T cells.

This CDR3 is built from 15 residues. V was shortened by 8 bases and J by 0 bases, with 14 bases between the two germline ends. Looked up from germline, CDR1 is MNHNS and CDR2 is SASEGT. This TCR derives from a man between 18 and 29 years old in good health. Sequencing was done on a sample of blood. The chain carries TRBV6-1 and TRBJ1-5; no definite D call. The CDR3 DNA reads TGTGCCAGCCAGAGGGCCGGCTATAGCAATCAGCCCCAGCATTTT. Encoded protein: CASQRAGYSNQPQHF.